This T cell receptor (beta chain) was identified during a study of Graves' ophthalmopathy and Graves' hyperthyroidism. CDR3 length: 13 amino acids. Germline CDR1 LGHNA, CDR2 YSLEER. V lost 1 base to trimming and J lost 5 bases, with 8 bases between them. Using RNA transcripts, the TCR beta CDR3 regions were amplified. Investigators did first-round RT-PCR with HTBI primers, then second-round multiplex PCR. TCRdb reanalysed the multiplex PCR reads using MiXCR and keeps one entry per CDR3 protein. The table has hundreds of thousands of distinct CDR3 sequences, about 24% seen once. This clonotype was observed a few times.

The sample comprised peripheral blood. The chain couples TRBV4-3 to TRBJ2-5; D is uncertain. This TCR was recovered from a woman between 18 and 30 years old with stable Graves' hyperthyroidism. Some clones in this sample may be carry-over from other donors' samples. CDR3 protein: CASSQVDGETQYF. Here the CDR3 DNA reads TGCGCCAGCAGCCAAGTTGATGGGGAGACCCAGTACTTC.